This is a list of T cell receptor beta chains from one sample in a study of human T cells and chemical hapten exposure. TCRdb called the 5' RACE reads again in MiXCR, with one record for every CDR3 protein. The sample contains roughly 110,000 distinct CDR3 sequences, approximately 20% of which appear only once. The receptor source for this set is a human donor in good health. The CDR3 runs from the conserved cysteine through the conserved F or W. A D gene is named only where the DNA matches it firmly. Only some rows state a clone size, as once, few, many or a class for expanded clones.

length	D	V	size	J	CDR3	DNA
17	-	TRBV15	-	TRBJ1-1	CATSRGVKVGRNTEAFF	TGTGCCACCAGCAGAGGGGTTAAGGTTGGACGGAACACTGAAGCTTTCTTT
14	TRBD1	TRBV7-6	-	TRBJ2-7	CASSSPGQDYEQYF	TGTGCCAGCAGCTCCCCGGGACAGGACTACGAGCAGTACTTC
13	-	TRBV20-1	-	TRBJ1-2	CSARGDGVRDYTF	TGCAGTGCTAGAGGGGACGGAGTACGAGACTACACCTTC
14	-	TRBV9	-	TRBJ1-5	CASSVGQSNQPQHF	TGTGCCAGCAGCGTAGGACAGAGCAATCAGCCCCAGCATTTT
13	-	TRBV28	-	TRBJ2-5	CASSFQYQETQYF	TGTGCCAGCAGTTTCCAGTACCAAGAGACCCAGTACTTC
13	-	TRBV18	-	TRBJ1-2	CASSPQGIDGYTF	TGTGCCAGCTCACCACAGGGAATCGATGGCTACACCTTC
16	-	TRBV7-9	few	TRBJ1-5	CASSPGTPTTGQPQHF	TGTGCCAGCAGCCCAGGGACACCCACGACGGGTCAGCCCCAGCATTTT
15	-	TRBV6-5	-	TRBJ2-7	CASSARTAGSYEQYF	TGTGCCAGCAGTGCCCGGACAGCAGGCTCCTACGAGCAGTACTTC
16	TRBD2	TRBV7-4	many	TRBJ2-1	CASSSLTSGGHNEQFF	TGTGCCAGCAGCTCTCTCACTAGCGGGGGTCACAATGAGCAGTTCTTC
17	TRBD2	TRBV30	few	TRBJ2-2	CAWSGLAGVANTGELFF	TGTGCCTGGAGCGGACTAGCGGGAGTGGCGAACACCGGGGAGCTGTTTTTT
18	-	TRBV25-1	-	TRBJ2-6	CASSPRPQGYSGANVLTF	TGTGCCAGCAGTCCGCGCCCACAGGGATACTCTGGGGCCAACGTCCTGACTTTC
16	-	TRBV5-4	few	TRBJ2-3	CASSEQQLASTDTQYF	TGTGCCAGCAGCGAACAGCAGCTAGCGAGCACAGATACGCAGTATTTT
14	-	TRBV4-1	few	TRBJ1-5	CASSQDDVTNAQHF	TGCGCCAGCAGCCAAGATGACGTGACCAATGCCCAGCATTTT
14	-	TRBV27	few	TRBJ2-7	CASSPTRARYEQYF	TGTGCCAGCAGTCCGACGAGGGCGCGATACGAGCAGTACTTC
14	-	TRBV6-5	few	TRBJ2-4	CASSSSVAKNIQYF	TGTGCCAGCAGTTCTTCAGTAGCCAAAAACATTCAGTACTTC
14	-	TRBV10-3	-	TRBJ2-1	CAISTRIDYNEQFF	TGTGCCATCAGTACTAGGATCGACTACAATGAGCAGTTCTTC
15	TRBD1	TRBV6-6	-	TRBJ1-4	CASRKDDRGAEKLFF	TGTGCCAGCAGGAAAGACGACAGGGGGGCTGAAAAACTGTTTTTT
16	TRBD2	TRBV28	few	TRBJ2-1	CASSLLIAGGPYEQFF	TGTGCCAGCAGTTTATTGATAGCGGGAGGGCCCTATGAGCAGTTCTTC
19	TRBD1	TRBV4-1	-	TRBJ2-1	CASSQGDPGTGRSYNEQFF	TGCGCCAGCAGCCAAGGAGACCCCGGGACAGGGAGGAGTTACAATGAGCAGTTCTTC
12	-	TRBV4-2	few	TRBJ2-7	CASSQVGTAKYF	TGTGCCAGCAGCCAAGTTGGGACGGCCAAGTACTTC
16	TRBD1	TRBV6-1	-	TRBJ2-1	CASSERGQGFRNEQFF	TGTGCCAGCAGTGAAAGGGGACAGGGGTTTCGTAATGAGCAGTTCTTC
17	TRBD2	TRBV14	-	TRBJ2-3	CASSQLGLGIRTDTQYF	TGTGCCAGCAGCCAATTGGGACTAGGGATTCGCACAGATACGCAGTATTTT
18	-	TRBV21-1	few	TRBJ1-3	CASSKEIGQARSGNTIYF	TGTGCCAGCAGCAAAGAAATCGGACAGGCTCGCTCTGGAAACACCATATATTTT
14	-	TRBV11-1	-	TRBJ2-5	CASSLAVAEETQYF	TGTGCCAGCAGCTTAGCGGTGGCAGAAGAGACCCAGTACTTC
14	-	TRBV5-1	many	TRBJ1-1	CASSLSAGDTEAFF	TGCGCCAGCAGCTTGAGTGCAGGCGACACTGAAGCTTTCTTT
14	-	TRBV6-1	few	TRBJ1-3	CASKEQHSGNTIYF	TGTGCCAGCAAGGAACAGCACTCTGGAAACACCATATATTTT
16	-	TRBV20-1	few	TRBJ2-3	CSASPLRTSRTDTQYF	TGCAGTGCTTCACCGCTCCGGACCTCTCGCACAGATACGCAGTATTTT
14	-	TRBV6-2/TRBV6-3	-	TRBJ2-3	CASKEFVGTDTQYF	TGTGCCAGCAAAGAGTTTGTGGGCACAGATACGCAGTATTTT
13	-	TRBV20-1	-	TRBJ2-7	CSARSLGAPEQYF	TGCAGTGCCCGCTCACTAGGTGCCCCCGAGCAGTACTTC
18	TRBD2	TRBV10-2	few	TRBJ2-7	CASSERITGLAGGYEQYF	TGCGCCAGCAGTGAGCGTATAACGGGACTAGCGGGAGGCTACGAGCAGTACTTC
14	TRBD1	TRBV7-2	-	TRBJ2-1	CASSHLDRNNEQFF	TGTGCCAGCAGCCACCTGGACAGGAACAATGAGCAGTTCTTC
17	TRBD2	TRBV7-2	-	TRBJ2-1	CASSPGTSGSSYNEQFF	TGTGCCAGCAGCCCCGGGACTAGCGGGAGCTCCTACAATGAGCAGTTCTTC
16	TRBD2	TRBV12-3/TRBV12-4	-	TRBJ2-2	CASSPGLAGVSGELFF	TGTGCCAGCAGCCCAGGACTAGCGGGAGTCTCCGGGGAGCTGTTTTTT
15	TRBD2	TRBV27	-	TRBJ2-2	CASSLGWGGTGELFF	TGTGCCAGCAGTTTAGGTTGGGGGGGCACCGGGGAGCTGTTTTTT
15	-	TRBV9	-	TRBJ2-7	CASSPVGPWIYEQYF	TGTGCCAGCAGCCCAGTAGGGCCCTGGATCTACGAGCAGTACTTC
13	-	TRBV20-1	few	TRBJ1-3	CSASRSSGNTIYF	TGCAGTGCTAGCAGGAGCTCTGGAAACACCATATATTTT
14	-	TRBV6-5	-	TRBJ1-5	CASSPAGRNQPQHF	TGTGCCAGCAGTCCGGCAGGTCGCAATCAGCCCCAGCATTTT
15	TRBD1	TRBV29-1	few	TRBJ2-1	CSVESGQGAVFQQFF	TGCAGCGTTGAATCGGGACAGGGGGCGGTTTTCCAGCAGTTCTTC
12	-	TRBV30	-	TRBJ1-1	CAQMRLNTEAFF	TGTGCCCAGATGAGATTGAACACTGAAGCTTTCTTT
13	-	TRBV6-5	-	TRBJ1-5	CASSPRTNQPQHF	TGTGCCAGCAGCCCAAGGACAAATCAGCCCCAGCATTTT
17	TRBD2	TRBV18	few	TRBJ2-3	CASSPPSSGRAGSTQYF	TGTGCCAGCTCACCCCCCTCGAGCGGGAGGGCCGGGAGTACGCAGTATTTT
14	-	TRBV15	-	TRBJ2-2	CATSGPSGSGELFF	TGTGCCACGTCTGGACCGTCTGGCTCCGGGGAGCTGTTTTTT
18	TRBD2	TRBV5-4	-	TRBJ2-3	CASRSGLAGVASTDTQYF	TGTGCCAGCAGATCGGGACTAGCGGGAGTTGCGAGCACAGATACGCAGTATTTT
15	TRBD2	TRBV14	few	TRBJ2-2	CASSRHSGTTGELFF	TGTGCCAGCAGCCGGCATAGCGGGACCACCGGGGAGCTGTTTTTT
16	TRBD2	TRBV3-1	few	TRBJ2-2	CASSQGTSGRIGELFF	TGTGCCAGCAGCCAAGGCACTAGCGGGAGGATCGGGGAGCTGTTTTTT
14	-	TRBV3-1	few	TRBJ2-7	CASSQEASAYEQYF	TGTGCCAGCAGCCAAGAGGCTAGCGCCTACGAGCAGTACTTC
15	TRBD1	TRBV7-8	few	TRBJ1-3	CASSPDRAAGNTIYF	TGTGCCAGCAGCCCGGACAGGGCTGCTGGAAACACCATATATTTT
19	-	TRBV4-1	few	TRBJ2-3	CASSQGGLRKFSSTDTQYF	TGCGCCAGCAGCCAAGGGGGGCTAAGAAAATTCTCTAGCACAGATACGCAGTATTTT